The rows below give T cell receptor beta chains drawn from one sample of a study of OX40 agonist ivuxolimab in advanced cancers. This table comes from immunoSEQ multiplex PCR, and its TCRdb copy is limited to in-frame clones, with some not included. The sample includes more than 65,000 clones, about 87% of them seen just once. The specimen was CD4+ or CD8+ T cells sorted from blood, collected in a trial of the OX40 agonist ivuxolimab. The source of these receptors is an adult with an advanced solid tumor such as melanoma, head and neck, liver or kidney cancer. CDR3s include the opening cysteine and the closing phenylalanine or tryptophan. The order of the fields is J gene, D gene, clone size, V gene, CDR3 DNA, CDR3 protein. D genes are given only for firm matches. A row's size may be missing; if present it is once, few, many or a size class.

>TRBJ2-3|TRBD1|-|TRBV4-2
TGTGCCAGCAGCCCCAGGACAGGATCAGATACGCAGTATTTT
CASSPRTGSDTQYF
>TRBJ1-2|-|-|TRBV19
TGTGCCAGTAGGATCGAAGTAGGGGGTGGCTACACCTTC
CASRIEVGGGYTF
>TRBJ1-1|TRBD1|-|TRBV6-5
TGTGCCAGCAGTTCAGGGGGCGCTGGGACTGAAGCTTTCTTT
CASSSGGAGTEAFF
>TRBJ2-3|TRBD2|-|TRBV5-4
TGTGCCAGCAGTTCCGCCGGGCGGGGGTTCACAGATACGCAGTATTTT
CASSSAGRGFTDTQYF
>TRBJ2-3|-|-|TRBV19
TGTGCCAGTAGGGAACTAGCCCCGACAGATACGCAGTATTTT
CASRELAPTDTQYF
>TRBJ1-2|TRBD1|-|TRBV19
TGTGCCAGTAGTATCGGGCCAGGGGGCGACTTTAACTATGGCTACACCTTC
CASSIGPGGDFNYGYTF
>TRBJ1-1|-|-|TRBV7-2
TGTGCCAGCAGCACGGGACACAACACTGAAGCTTTCTTT
CASSTGHNTEAFF
>TRBJ2-7|-|-|TRBV7-3
TGTGCCAGCAGCTTAAATCAGTCCCCCCAGTACTTC
CASSLNQSPQYF
>TRBJ1-2|-|-|TRBV28
TGTGCCAGCACCCCACTAACCCTTCTAAACTATGGCTACACCTTC
CASTPLTLLNYGYTF
>TRBJ1-2|-|few|TRBV28
TGTGCCAGCAGTTTTTTCGGCAGCGGCTATGGCTACACCTTC
CASSFFGSGYGYTF
>TRBJ2-5|TRBD2|-|TRBV7-7
TGTGCCAGCAGCTTAGACGGGACTAGCGGGAGTCTTGAGACCCAGTACTTC
CASSLDGTSGSLETQYF
>TRBJ2-7|-|-|TRBV5-1
TGCGCCAGCAGCTTGATAAGCCCCTCCCCCCGAGCCTACGAGCAGTACTTC
CASSLISPSPRAYEQYF
>TRBJ2-3|-|-|TRBV23-1
TGCGCCAGACTGGAGGGACAGCCCCTCACAGATACGCAGTATTTT
CARLEGQPLTDTQYF
>TRBJ1-4|-|-|TRBV5-1
TGCGCCAGCAGCTTGGTGGCAGGGAATGAAAAACTGTTTTTT
CASSLVAGNEKLFF
>TRBJ2-2|TRBD1|few|TRBV5-1
TGCGCCAGCAAGCAATCTAAGACAGGGGACACCGGGGAGCTGTTTTTT
CASKQSKTGDTGELFF
>TRBJ1-1|-|-|TRBV2
TGTGCCAGCAGTCTTGATCGGGGCAGGGGTGAAGCTTTCTTT
CASSLDRGRGEAFF
>TRBJ1-1|-|few|TRBV29-1
TGCAGCGTCCGACGGGAGCAGGGGAGTAGTGAAGCTTTCTTT
CSVRREQGSSEAFF
>TRBJ1-1|-|-|TRBV27
TGTGCCAGCAGCCTGACCTTCGAGAACACTGAAGCTTTCTTT
CASSLTFENTEAFF
>TRBJ2-7|-|-|TRBV5-1
TGCGCCAGCAGCTCGGACGGGGGGCCCTACGAGCAGTACTTC
CASSSDGGPYEQYF
>TRBJ1-3|-|-|TRBV29-1
TGCAGCGCCCGTGAGGGAAACACCATATATTTT
CSAREGNTIYF
>TRBJ1-1|-|-|TRBV6-6
TGTGCCAGCAGCCTTGGGATATCGATGAACACTGAAGCTTTCTTT
CASSLGISMNTEAFF
>TRBJ1-5|-|once|TRBV19
TGTGCCAGTAGTCATGGGGGAAGAGGACAGCCCCAGCATTTT
CASSHGGRGQPQHF
>TRBJ1-5|-|-|TRBV6-5
TGTGCCAGCAGTGCCGGTCGGAATCAGCCCCAGCATTTT
CASSAGRNQPQHF
>TRBJ2-7|-|-|TRBV5-6
TGTGCCAGCAGCCCCATCGGGGGCTACGAGCAGTACTTC
CASSPIGGYEQYF
>TRBJ2-3|-|-|TRBV6-4
TGTGCCAGCAGTGACTCAGGGCAGGGGAGAGATACGCAGTATTTT
CASSDSGQGRDTQYF
>TRBJ2-5|TRBD2|-|TRBV6-1
TGTGCCAGCAGTGAACTCGGGGCGGGGGGAGAGACCCAGTACTTC
CASSELGAGGETQYF
>TRBJ1-5|-|-|TRBV5-6
TGTGCCAGCAGCTTGGGAGCAGGATGGGGACAGCCCCAGCATTTT
CASSLGAGWGQPQHF
>TRBJ2-7|TRBD2|-|TRBV7-2
TGTGCCAGCAGCAGCAGCGGGAGACTCTGGGAGCAGTACTTC
CASSSSGRLWEQYF
>TRBJ1-1|TRBD1|-|TRBV11-2
TGTGCCAGCAGCTTACGGTTCGGGACAGTGACTGAAGCTTTCTTT
CASSLRFGTVTEAFF
>TRBJ2-2|-|few|TRBV7-9
TGTGCCAGCAGCTTAGGACAGGAGGACACCGGGGAGCTGTTTTTT
CASSLGQEDTGELFF
>TRBJ2-5|TRBD1|once|TRBV5-1
TGCGCCAGCAGCTGGGGACAGGGATCCCAAGAGACCCAGTACTTC
CASSWGQGSQETQYF
>TRBJ1-5|-|-|TRBV6-1
TGTGCCAGCAAGGTGAGGGATCAGCCCCAGCATTTT
CASKVRDQPQHF
>TRBJ2-3|-|few|TRBV7-3
TGTGCCAGCAGCTTACGATTGATAGGGGGGGAACGGAGCACAGATACGCAGTATTTT
CASSLRLIGGERSTDTQYF
>TRBJ2-1|TRBD2|-|TRBV11-3
TGTGCCAGCAGCCCGACTAGCATTTCCTACAATGAGCAGTTCTTC
CASSPTSISYNEQFF
>TRBJ2-1|-|-|TRBV9
TGTGCCAGCAGCGTAGACCCGGGAACCTACAATGAGCAGTTCTTC
CASSVDPGTYNEQFF
>TRBJ2-3|TRBD2|-|TRBV11-2
TGTGCCAGCGGCCGACTAGCGGGAAGCACAGATACGCAGTATTTT
CASGRLAGSTDTQYF
>TRBJ1-2|TRBD1|-|TRBV6-5
TGTGCCAGCAGGTCAACAGGGGTAGTTAATGGCTACACCTTC
CASRSTGVVNGYTF
>TRBJ2-1|-|-|TRBV19
TGTGCCAGTAGTATTTGGGGGATGAATGAGCAGTTCTTC
CASSIWGMNEQFF
>TRBJ1-1|-|-|TRBV6-1
TGTGCCAGCTCGTTGTTGTCACAGAACACTGAAGCTTTCTTT
CASSLLSQNTEAFF
>TRBJ1-1|-|-|TRBV7-9
TGTGCCAGCAGCTTCGGTGAATTGAACACTGAAGCTTTCTTT
CASSFGELNTEAFF
>TRBJ1-5|TRBD1|-|TRBV5-5
TGTGCCAGCAGCTTGGTGCCAGGGGGGGGCCATCAGCCCCAGCATTTT
CASSLVPGGGHQPQHF
>TRBJ1-4|-|-|TRBV28
TGTGCCAGCGCCAGGGCCGGGCCTAATGAAAAACTGTTTTTT
CASARAGPNEKLFF
>TRBJ2-5|-|few|TRBV11-3
TGTGCCAGCAGCTGGGTGGCCCAAGAGACCCAGTACTTC
CASSWVAQETQYF
>TRBJ2-3|-|-|TRBV6-4
TGTGCCAGCAGTCCCCTTTCTAGCACAGATACGCAGTATTTT
CASSPLSSTDTQYF
>TRBJ2-7|TRBD2|-|TRBV4-1
TGCGCCAGCAGCCAAGGGACTAGCGGCTTCTACGAGCAGTACTTC
CASSQGTSGFYEQYF
>TRBJ1-5|-|-|TRBV19
TGTGCCAGTAGTATATTTGGGGATTCCAATCAGCCCCAGCATTTT
CASSIFGDSNQPQHF
>TRBJ2-1|TRBD1|-|TRBV7-3
TGTGCCAGCACCCCGACCCGGACAGGGTTCGATGAGCAGTTCTTC
CASTPTRTGFDEQFF
>TRBJ2-5|-|-|TRBV7-8
TGTGCCGGACCGCAGGGCGATCAAGAGACCCAGTACTTC
CAGPQGDQETQYF
>TRBJ2-7|-|-|TRBV5-1
TGCGCCAGCAGCTTGGTTAGGCGAACCGAGCAGTACTTC
CASSLVRRTEQYF
>TRBJ1-1|TRBD1|-|TRBV5-4
TGTGCCAGCAGCCTCCGACAGGGGCACGATGAAGCTTTCTTT
CASSLRQGHDEAFF
>TRBJ1-2|TRBD1|-|TRBV19
TGTGCCAGTAGTCCTGGGGACAGGGCCTATACCTTC
CASSPGDRAYTF
>TRBJ2-7|TRBD1|-|TRBV28
TGTGCCAGCAGCCTCTGGACAGGGGAAAGCTTCTACGAGCAGTACTTC
CASSLWTGESFYEQYF
>TRBJ2-7|TRBD2|-|TRBV19
TGTGCCAGTAGTATCCAGAAGGGACTAGCGGGGGTTTACGAGCAGTACTTC
CASSIQKGLAGVYEQYF
>TRBJ2-4|-|-|TRBV28
TGTGCCAGCAGTTTAGAACCGACCACAAACATTCAGTACTTC
CASSLEPTTNIQYF
>TRBJ1-3|-|-|TRBV18
TGTGCCAGCTCACTTGGACGGATCTCTGGAAACACCATATATTTT
CASSLGRISGNTIYF
>TRBJ2-1|-|-|TRBV19
TGTGCCAGTAGTATTGGGGGCAGGTCGCGCCATGAGCAGTTCTTC
CASSIGGRSRHEQFF